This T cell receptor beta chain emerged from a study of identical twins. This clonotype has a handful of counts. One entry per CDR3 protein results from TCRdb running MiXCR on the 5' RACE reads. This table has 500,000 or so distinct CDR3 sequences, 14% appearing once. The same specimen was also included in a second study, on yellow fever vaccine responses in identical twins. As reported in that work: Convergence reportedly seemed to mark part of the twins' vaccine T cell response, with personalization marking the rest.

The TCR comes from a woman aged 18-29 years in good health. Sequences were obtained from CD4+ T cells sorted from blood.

DNA for the CDR3: TGTGCCAGCAGCCAACCCAGAGGCTCCTATAATTCACCCCTCCACTTT. It codes for CASSQPRGSYNSPLHF. The chain combines TRBV3-1 with TRBJ1-6; D is ambiguous. Trimming left V 2 bases short and J 0 bases short, with 8 bases between. The germline V gene has CDR1 LGHDT and CDR2 YNNKEL (reference sequence). This CDR3 spans 16 amino acids.